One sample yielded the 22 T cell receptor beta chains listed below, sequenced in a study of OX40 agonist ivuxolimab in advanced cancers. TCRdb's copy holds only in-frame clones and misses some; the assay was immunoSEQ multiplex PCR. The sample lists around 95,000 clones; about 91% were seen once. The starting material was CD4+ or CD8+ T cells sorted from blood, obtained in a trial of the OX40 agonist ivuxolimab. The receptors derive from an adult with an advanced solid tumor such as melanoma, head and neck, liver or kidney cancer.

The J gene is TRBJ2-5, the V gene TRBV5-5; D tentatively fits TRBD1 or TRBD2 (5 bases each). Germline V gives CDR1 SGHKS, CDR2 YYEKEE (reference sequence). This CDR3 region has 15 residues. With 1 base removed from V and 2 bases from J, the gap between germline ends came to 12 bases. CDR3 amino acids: CASSLWAGRQETQYF. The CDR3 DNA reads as TGTGCCAGCAGCTTGTGGGCAGGGAGACAAGAGACCCAGTACTTC.

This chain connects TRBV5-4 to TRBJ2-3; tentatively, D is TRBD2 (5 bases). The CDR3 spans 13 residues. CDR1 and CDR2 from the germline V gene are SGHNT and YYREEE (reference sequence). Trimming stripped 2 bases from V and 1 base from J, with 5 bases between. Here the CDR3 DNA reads TGTGCCAGCAGCTTTAGCGGCACAGATACGCAGTATTTT. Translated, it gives CASSFSGTDTQYF.

CDR3 DNA: TGTGCCAGCAGACGGGGACAGGGAACCTACGAGCAGTACTTC. This sequence encodes CASRRGQGTYEQYF. V gene TRBV6-1 combines with J gene TRBJ2-7; 9 bases align to TRBD1. This CDR3 spans 14 amino acids. J lost 2 bases, V lost 6 bases, and 5 bases had no gene match. The germline gives CDR1 MNHNS, CDR2 SASEGT.

CDR3 region: CASSLIAAPRPRLEQYF. For the CDR3, the DNA is TGTGCCAGCAGTTTAATAGCAGCCCCACGTCCCAGATTGGAGCAGTACTTC. The chain uses TRBV27 and TRBJ2-7, with D hard to call. The V gene's germline CDR1 is MNHEY and CDR2 SMNVEV (reference sequence). The V and J ends lost 2 bases and 7 bases respectively, with 24 bases between them. The CDR3 covers 17 residues.

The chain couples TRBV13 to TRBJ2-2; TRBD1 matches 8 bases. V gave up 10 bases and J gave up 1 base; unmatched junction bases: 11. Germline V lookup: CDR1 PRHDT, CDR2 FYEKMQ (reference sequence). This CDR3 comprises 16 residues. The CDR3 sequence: CATRTGRGRNTGELFF. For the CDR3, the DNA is TGTGCCACCCGGACAGGGCGAGGAAGGAACACCGGGGAGCTGTTTTTT.

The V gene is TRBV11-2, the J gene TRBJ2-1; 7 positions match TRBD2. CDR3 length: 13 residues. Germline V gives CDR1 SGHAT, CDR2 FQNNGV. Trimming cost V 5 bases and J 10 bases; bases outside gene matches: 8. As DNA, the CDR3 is TGTGCCAGCAGCCCGAATGGGGGGGAAGAGCAGTTCTTC. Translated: CASSPNGGEEQFF.

CDR3: CASTKGGYNEQFF. The CDR3, as DNA: TGTGCCAGCACCAAGGGTGGTTACAATGAGCAGTTCTTC. The gene calls are TRBV7-9 and TRBJ2-1; D unclear. There are 13 residues in the CDR3. CDR1 SEHNR and CDR2 FQNEAQ come from the germline V gene (reference sequence). Trimming removed 7 bases from V and 4 bases from J, with 11 bases in between.

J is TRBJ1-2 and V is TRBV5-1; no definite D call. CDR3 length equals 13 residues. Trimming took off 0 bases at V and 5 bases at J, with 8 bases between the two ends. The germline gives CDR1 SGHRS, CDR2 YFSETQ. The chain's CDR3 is CASSLEQPYGYTF. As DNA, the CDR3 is TGCGCCAGCAGCTTGGAACAGCCTTATGGCTACACCTTC. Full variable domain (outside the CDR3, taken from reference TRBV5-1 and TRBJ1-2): KAGVTQTPRYLIKTRGQQVTLSCSPISGHRSVSWYQQTPGQGLQFLFEYFSETQRNKGNFPGRFSGRQFSNSRSEMNVSTLELGDSALYLCASSLEQPYGYTFGSGTRLTVV.

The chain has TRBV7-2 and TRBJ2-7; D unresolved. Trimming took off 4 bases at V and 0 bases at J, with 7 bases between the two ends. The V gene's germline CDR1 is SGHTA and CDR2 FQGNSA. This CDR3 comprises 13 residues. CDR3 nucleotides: TGTGCCAGCAGCTATAGTCACTCCTACGAGCAGTACTTC. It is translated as CASSYSHSYEQYF.

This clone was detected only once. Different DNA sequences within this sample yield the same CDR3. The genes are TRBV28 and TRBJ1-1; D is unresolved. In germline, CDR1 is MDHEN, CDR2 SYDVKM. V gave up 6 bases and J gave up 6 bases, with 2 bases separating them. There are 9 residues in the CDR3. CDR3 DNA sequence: TGTGCCAGCAGGCCTGAAGCTTTCTTT. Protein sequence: CASRPEAFF.

The CDR3 DNA follows: TGTGCCACCAAACAGGGGCTAGGGATGAACACTGAAGCTTTCTTT. Its translation: CATKQGLGMNTEAFF. This rearrangement joins TRBV6-6 to TRBJ1-1; TRBD1 matches at 7 bases. The trim removed 10 bases at V and 0 bases at J, leaving 11 bases unmatched. The germline V gene has CDR1 MNHNY and CDR2 SVGAGI (reference sequence). The length of the CDR3 is 15 residues.

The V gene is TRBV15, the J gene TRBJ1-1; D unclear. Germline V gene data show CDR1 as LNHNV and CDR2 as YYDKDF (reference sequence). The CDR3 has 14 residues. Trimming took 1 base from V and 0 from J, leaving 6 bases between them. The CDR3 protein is CATSRGTVNTEAFF. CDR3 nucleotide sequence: TGTGCCACCAGCAGAGGGACCGTGAACACTGAAGCTTTCTTT. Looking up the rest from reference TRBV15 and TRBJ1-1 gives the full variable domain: DAMVIQNPRYQVTQFGKPVTLSCSQTLNHNVMYWYQQKSSQAPKLLFHYYDKDFNNEADTPDNFQSRRPNTSFCFLDIRSPGLGDTAMYLCATSRGTVNTEAFFGQGTRLTVV.

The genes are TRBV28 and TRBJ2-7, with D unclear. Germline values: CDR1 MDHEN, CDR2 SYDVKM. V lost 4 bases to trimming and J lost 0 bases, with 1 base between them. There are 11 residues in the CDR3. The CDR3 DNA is TGTGCCAGCAGTTACTCCTACGAGCAGTACTTC. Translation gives CASSYSYEQYF. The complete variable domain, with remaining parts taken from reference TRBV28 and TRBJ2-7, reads DVKVTQSSRYLVKRTGEKVFLECVQDMDHENMFWYRQDPGLGLRLIYFSYDVKMKEKGDIPEGYSVSREKKERFSLILESASTNQTSMYLCASSYSYEQYFGPGTRLTVT.

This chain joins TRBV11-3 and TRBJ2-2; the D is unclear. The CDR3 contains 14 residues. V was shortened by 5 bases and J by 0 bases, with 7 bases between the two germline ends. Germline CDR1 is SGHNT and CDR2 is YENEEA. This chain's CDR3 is CASSLLSNTGELFF. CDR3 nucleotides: TGTGCCAGCAGCCTTCTTTCGAACACCGGGGAGCTGTTTTTT.

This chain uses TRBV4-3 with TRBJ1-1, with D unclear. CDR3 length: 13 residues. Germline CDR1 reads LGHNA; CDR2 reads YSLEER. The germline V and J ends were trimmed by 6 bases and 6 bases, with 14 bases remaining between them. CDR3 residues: CASRAAPPSEAFF. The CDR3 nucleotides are TGCGCCAGCAGAGCCGCACCCCCGTCTGAAGCTTTCTTT.

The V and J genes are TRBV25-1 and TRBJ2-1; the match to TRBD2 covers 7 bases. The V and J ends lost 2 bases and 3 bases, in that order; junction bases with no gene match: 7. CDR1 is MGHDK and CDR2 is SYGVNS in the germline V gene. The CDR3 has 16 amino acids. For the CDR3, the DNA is TGTGCCAGCAGTGAACCGATCGGGAGGAACTACAATGAGCAGTTCTTC. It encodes CASSEPIGRNYNEQFF.

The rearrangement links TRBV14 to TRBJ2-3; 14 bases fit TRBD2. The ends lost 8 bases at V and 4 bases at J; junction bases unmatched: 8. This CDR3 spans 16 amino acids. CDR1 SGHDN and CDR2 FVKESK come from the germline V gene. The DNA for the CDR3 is TGTGCCAGCTCATGGAGACTAGCGGGAGGGCCAGATACGCAGTATTTT. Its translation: CASSWRLAGGPDTQYF.

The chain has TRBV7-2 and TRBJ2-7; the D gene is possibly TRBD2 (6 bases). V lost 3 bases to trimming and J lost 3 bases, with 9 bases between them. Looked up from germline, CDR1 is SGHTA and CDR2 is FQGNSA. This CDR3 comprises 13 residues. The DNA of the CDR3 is TGTGCCAGCAGCTTGGGTAGCGGCTACGAGCAGTACTTC. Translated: CASSLGSGYEQYF.

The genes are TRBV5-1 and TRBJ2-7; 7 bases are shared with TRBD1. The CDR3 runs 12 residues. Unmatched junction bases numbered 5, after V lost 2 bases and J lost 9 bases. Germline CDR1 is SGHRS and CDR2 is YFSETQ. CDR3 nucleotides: TGCGCCAGCAGCTTCACAGGGGACACGCAGTACTTC. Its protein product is CASSFTGDTQYF.

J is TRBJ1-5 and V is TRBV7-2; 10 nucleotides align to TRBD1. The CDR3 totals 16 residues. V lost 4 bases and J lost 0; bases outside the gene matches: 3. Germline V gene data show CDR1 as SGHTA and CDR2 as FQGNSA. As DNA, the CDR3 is TGTGCCAGCAGCTCCGGACAGGGGGATAGCAATCAGCCCCAGCATTTT. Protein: CASSSGQGDSNQPQHF.

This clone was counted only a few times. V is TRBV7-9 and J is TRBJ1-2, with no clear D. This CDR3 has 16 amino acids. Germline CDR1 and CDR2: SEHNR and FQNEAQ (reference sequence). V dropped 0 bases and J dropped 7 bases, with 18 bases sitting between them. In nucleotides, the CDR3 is TGTGCCAGCAGCTTAGCGCTTGTCAGAGCATCGTCTGGCTACACCTTC. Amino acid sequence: CASSLALVRASSGYTF.

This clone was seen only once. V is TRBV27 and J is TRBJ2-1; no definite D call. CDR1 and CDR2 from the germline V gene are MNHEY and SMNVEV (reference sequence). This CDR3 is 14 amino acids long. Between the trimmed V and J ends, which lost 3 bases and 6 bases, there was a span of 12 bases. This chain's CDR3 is CASSFEGQINEQFF. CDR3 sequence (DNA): TGTGCCAGCAGTTTTGAAGGCCAGATCAATGAGCAGTTCTTC.